The 12 T cell receptor beta chains below were found in one sample sequenced in a study of prognosis after radiotherapy for stage I lung cancer. The study amplified the TCR beta CDR3 region from genomic DNA. This amplification was carried out by two rounds of multiplex PCR. Amplification during the initial PCR round employed primers specific to each TRBV and TRBJ gene. One entry per CDR3 protein results from TCRdb running MiXCR on the multiplex PCR reads. The sample comprises around 16,000 distinct CDR3 sequences, about 44% of which are singletons, and about two fifths rests with the top ten. Sequences were derived from PBMCs, sampled before or after stereotactic body radiation therapy (not recorded which). These TCRs come from a donor of 50 years or more with non-small cell lung cancer.

This clonotype is labeled medium-sized (0.01 to 0.1%). This rearrangement joins TRBV28 to TRBJ1-2; no firm D call. The CDR3 length is 12 residues. With 6 bases removed from V and 1 base from J, the gap between germline ends came to 6 bases. Per the germline V gene, CDR1 is MDHEN and CDR2 is SYDVKM. The CDR3 here is CASRRVNYGYTF. In DNA form, the CDR3 reads TGTGCCAGCAGGCGTGTTAACTATGGCTACACCTTC.

V gene TRBV28 combines with J gene TRBJ2-2, with D possibly matching TRBD2 (6 bases). This CDR3 has 14 residues. Trimming pared 10 bases from V and 4 bases from J, leaving 16 bases between. Germline-derived CDR1 and CDR2 are MDHEN and SYDVKM. The CDR3 DNA sequence: TGTGCCATTACCGGGACTCCTATCACCGGGGAGCTGTTTTTT. Amino acids: CAITGTPITGELFF. The full variable domain, with the rest looked up from reference TRBV28 and TRBJ2-2, is DVKVTQSSRYLVKRTGEKVFLECVQDMDHENMFWYRQDPGLGLRLIYFSYDVKMKEKGDIPEGYSVSREKKERFSLILESASTNQTSMYLCAITGTPITGELFFGEGSRLTVL.

The CDR3 region has the DNA TGCAGTGCTAGAGACGGCAGTTGGGCGGAGACCCAGTACTTC. Translating it yields CSARDGSWAETQYF. The chain joins TRBV20-1 to TRBJ2-5, with no clear D. Germline V gene sequence: CDR1 DFQATT, CDR2 SNEGSKA (reference sequence). The CDR3 totals 14 residues. V shed 0 bases and J shed 5 bases, with 13 bases lying between them.

The rearrangement links TRBV12-3 or TRBV12-4 to TRBJ1-2, with TRBD1 matching 9 bases. CDR3 length equals 16 residues. Trimming took 2 bases from V and 4 from J; bases not matched to a gene: 8. The CDR3 loop is CASSLPTGGTFYGYTF. The DNA of the CDR3 is TGTGCCAGCAGTTTACCGACAGGGGGGACATTCTATGGCTACACCTTC.

This sequence joins TRBV11-3 and TRBJ1-1, with D possibly matching TRBD1 (6 bases). The germline V gene encodes CDR1 SGHNT and CDR2 YENEEA. This CDR3 spans 13 amino acids. V gave up 1 base and J gave up 7 bases, with 10 bases separating them. CDR3 DNA sequence: TGTGCCAGCAGCTTAGTACTAGGGGGTGAAGCTTTCTTT. This sequence encodes CASSLVLGGEAFF. Based on the CDR3 plus reference TRBV11-3 and TRBJ1-1, the full variable domain is EAGVVQSPRYKIIEKKQPVAFWCNPISGHNTLYWYLQNLGQGPELLIRYENEEAVDDSQLPKDRFSAERLKGVDSTLKIQPAELGDSAVYLCASSLVLGGEAFFGQGTRLTVV.

By frequency in the sample, this clonotype is medium-sized. The chain is built from TRBV28 and TRBJ1-5, with 8 bases aligning to TRBD1. The germline V gene has CDR1 MDHEN and CDR2 SYDVKM. This CDR3 has 17 amino acids. J gave up 11 bases and V 3 bases, and 18 bases lay outside the gene matches. CDR3 loop: CASSFGALTGAREAQHF. The CDR3 DNA reads as TGTGCCAGCAGTTTCGGGGCACTGACAGGGGCCCGGGAGGCCCAGCATTTT.

Turning to this clonotype: A far larger clone differs by one base, so this is likely a read error. The chain couples TRBV6-5 to TRBJ2-7; 7 positions match TRBD1. The CDR3 has 14 amino acids. Germline CDR1 reads MNHEY; CDR2 reads SVGAGI. V lost 9 bases and J lost 4; bases outside the gene matches: 12. CDR3 amino acids: CARSLDRVGYEQYF. CDR3 nucleotides: TGTGCCAGAAGTCTCGACAGGGTTGGGTACGAGCAGTACTTC.

This clonotype showed up many times. The rearrangement joins TRBV30 to TRBJ2-7, with TRBD2 as a possible D gene (5 bases). This CDR3 comprises 15 residues. Trimming took 6 bases from V and 3 from J, leaving 21 bases between them. Per the germline V gene, CDR1 is GTSNPN and CDR2 is SVGIG (reference sequence). CDR3 DNA sequence: TGTGCCTGTCACGCCCGACGGGGTTCGGTCTACGAGCAGTACTTC. This gives the protein CACHARRGSVYEQYF.

The sample holds a few counts of this clonotype. V and J are TRBV2 and TRBJ2-7, with D tentatively TRBD2 (6 bases). The CDR3 has 15 amino acids. Germline V CDR1 and CDR2: SNHLY, FYNNEI. Deletions cut 9 bases from V and 8 bases from J, with 26 bases between. The CDR3 sequence: CASTPMGLSPGQQYF. DNA of the CDR3: TGTGCCAGTACCCCCATGGGACTGTCCCCAGGGCAGCAGTACTTC.

The chain is built from TRBV11-2 and TRBJ2-1; D gene unclear. V lost 0 bases and J lost 0, with 6 bases in between. The CDR3 contains 15 residues. Per the germline V gene, CDR1 is SGHAT and CDR2 is FQNNGV. The CDR3 loop reads CASSLEMRSYNEQFF. CDR3 nucleotides: TGTGCCAGCAGCTTAGAGATGCGCTCCTACAATGAGCAGTTCTTC.

This clonotype came up many times. The rearrangement joins TRBV28 to TRBJ2-3; D gene ambiguous. CDR1 is MDHEN and CDR2 is SYDVKM in the germline V gene. V was pared by 6 bases and J by 4 bases, with 20 bases between. This CDR3 has 16 amino acids. The CDR3 reads CASSPPGRVTPDTQYF. DNA for the CDR3: TGTGCCAGCAGCCCCCCCGGCCGCGTAACCCCAGATACGCAGTATTTT.

To note about this clonotype: A far larger clone is a single base away, which makes a read error likely. The chain recombines TRBV12-3 or TRBV12-4 with TRBJ1-2, with TRBD1 identical over 8 bases. The J segment lost 10 bases and the V segment lost 3 bases, leaving 10 bases of the junction unmatched. The CDR3 loop spans 14 amino acids. As DNA, the CDR3 is TGTGCCAGCAGTTTCAATCAGGGGGCGGGTGTCTACACCTTC. Translating gives CASSFNQGAGVYTF.